Presented here are 16 T cell receptor beta chains from one specimen sequenced in a study of T cell responses to AZD1222 COVID-19 vaccine. The repertoire was sequenced with immunoSEQ multiplex PCR; TCRdb's copy has only in-frame clones and lacks some. The sample shows 95,000 to 150,000 clones, 70% to 90% of them seen only once. The sequenced sample was peripheral blood, obtained on day 0 of AZD1222 vaccination. These receptors originate from an adult in good health.

V gene TRBV30 combines with J gene TRBJ2-3; 8 positions match TRBD2. V shed 8 bases, J shed 3 bases, and the junction held 10 bases outside the gene matches. In germline, CDR1 is GTSNPN, CDR2 SVGIG (reference sequence). The CDR3 length is 14 residues. The CDR3 reads CAGNGGEGTDTQYF. DNA of the CDR3: TGTGCCGGCAACGGGGGGGAAGGGACAGATACGCAGTATTTT.

The chain carries TRBV11-3 and TRBJ1-1; D remains ambiguous. This CDR3 region has 13 residues. V lost 3 bases and J 0 bases, leaving 5 bases between the germline ends. CDR1 is SGHNT, CDR2 YENEEA, per germline. The CDR3 spells CASSLKVNTEAFF. The CDR3 coding sequence is TGTGCCAGCAGCTTGAAAGTGAACACTGAAGCTTTCTTT.

This clone was seen just once. V gene TRBV5-6 combines with J gene TRBJ1-1; D gene ambiguous. Germline V gene sequence: CDR1 SGHDT, CDR2 YYEEEE. The CDR3 sequence is 13 residues long. V dropped 7 bases and J dropped 1 base, with 11 bases sitting between them. In DNA, the CDR3 is TGTGCCAGCTACGACACCAGGAACACTGAAGCTTTCTTT. Protein product: CASYDTRNTEAFF. The full variable domain, its missing parts supplied by reference TRBV5-6 and TRBJ1-1, is DAGVTQSPTHLIKTRGQQVTLRCSPKSGHDTVSWYQQALGQGPQFIFQYYEEEERQRGNFPDRFSGHQFPNYSSELNVNALLLGDSALYLCASYDTRNTEAFFGQGTRLTVV.

The V and J genes are TRBV4-3 and TRBJ2-1; D is possibly TRBD2 (6 bases). The CDR3 has 14 residues. Per germline, CDR1 LGHNA and CDR2 YSLEER. Trimming took 0 bases from V and 5 from J, leaving 8 bases between them. The CDR3 reads CASSQDGGDNEQFF. The CDR3 bases are TGCGCCAGCAGCCAAGATGGAGGGGACAATGAGCAGTTCTTC.

CDR3 coding DNA: TGTGCCCTCGCCGGGCTAGCGGGATTCCCAGATACGCAGTATTTT. This gives the protein CALAGLAGFPDTQYF. This chain connects TRBV28 to TRBJ2-3; 9 bases map to TRBD2. Germline V gives CDR1 MDHEN, CDR2 SYDVKM. J was trimmed by 4 bases and V by 11 bases; bases with no gene match: 13. This CDR3 region has 15 residues.

This rearrangement joins TRBV18 to TRBJ2-3, with 12 bases matching TRBD2. The trim removed 1 base at V and 4 bases at J, leaving 6 bases unmatched. The CDR3 is 17 residues long. CDR1 is KGHSH and CDR2 is LQKENI in the germline V gene. CDR3 residues: CASSPLTSGSRSDTQYF. DNA for the CDR3: TGTGCCAGCTCACCACTGACTAGCGGGAGTCGATCAGATACGCAGTATTTT.

V usage is TRBV28 and J usage is TRBJ1-4, with a tentative D call TRBD1 (6 bases). Trimming removed 3 bases from V and 10 bases from J, with 18 bases in between. Germline lookup yields CDR1 MDHEN and CDR2 SYDVKM. CDR3 length: 15 amino acids. DNA of the CDR3: TGTGCCAGCAGTTTTTCAGGGGAATGGGCAGGAAAACTGTTTTTT. Encoded protein: CASSFSGEWAGKLFF.

This chain uses TRBV7-9 with TRBJ1-1; D remains unclear. Germline V gene lookup returns CDR1 SEHNR and CDR2 FQNEAQ (reference sequence). CDR3 length: 14 residues. Trimming cost V 3 bases and J 2 bases, with 10 bases left between them. Written as DNA, the CDR3 is TGTGCCAGCAGCTTTCCAAAGACTAACACTGAAGCTTTCTTT. As protein: CASSFPKTNTEAFF.

The gene calls are TRBV5-1 and TRBJ2-1; 10 bases agree with TRBD1. Germline values: CDR1 SGHRS, CDR2 YFSETQ. V gave up 2 bases and J gave up 7 bases; unmatched junction bases: 3. The CDR3 loop spans 14 amino acids. The DNA of the CDR3 is TGCGCCAGCAGCTTAGGGACAGGGGTGAATGAGCAGTTCTTC. Translation: CASSLGTGVNEQFF.

This rearrangement joins TRBV18 to TRBJ2-2, with D uncertain. CDR1 is KGHSH, CDR2 LQKENI, per germline. Deletions cut 2 bases from V and 1 base from J, with 2 bases between. CDR3 length: 13 amino acids. The CDR3 DNA is TGTGCCAGCTCACCAGGGAACACCGGGGAGCTGTTTTTT. Translation gives CASSPGNTGELFF.

This clone was seen a handful of times. The chain is built from TRBV9 and TRBJ2-1, with D possibly being TRBD1 (6 bases). V lost 0 bases, J lost 9 bases, and 7 bases lay in between. The CDR3 contains 12 residues. The V gene's germline CDR1 is SGDLS and CDR2 YYNGEE. The CDR3 bases are TGTGCCAGCAGCGTAGGAGGGGGTGAGCAGTTCTTC. Protein product: CASSVGGGEQFF. The full variable domain, with the rest looked up from reference TRBV9 and TRBJ2-1, is DSGVTQTPKHLITATGQRVTLRCSPRSGDLSVYWYQQSLDQGLQFLIQYYNGEERAKGNILERFSAQQFPDLHSELNLSSLELGDSALYFCASSVGGGEQFFGPGTRLTVL.

The table lists this clone with a few counts. The chain is built from TRBV2 and TRBJ2-7, with D unclear. Germline CDR1 is SNHLY and CDR2 is FYNNEI. This CDR3 contains 14 residues. The V and J ends lost 3 bases and 6 bases respectively, with 15 bases between them. In nucleotides, the CDR3 is TGTGCCAGCAGTGACGTTAGTCGGGTGGGCGAGCAGTACTTC. It is translated as CASSDVSRVGEQYF.

V is TRBV5-5 and J is TRBJ2-1, with D tentatively TRBD2 (6 bases). Trimming stripped 6 bases from V and 5 bases from J, with 21 bases between. This CDR3 region has 16 residues. Looked up from germline, CDR1 is SGHKS and CDR2 is YYEKEE (reference sequence). The CDR3 here is CASNTWEGGANNEQFF. As DNA, the CDR3 is TGTGCCAGCAACACTTGGGAAGGAGGGGCGAACAATGAGCAGTTCTTC. Drawing the rest from reference TRBV5-5 and TRBJ2-1, the complete variable domain is DAGVTQSPTHLIKTRGQQVTLRCSPISGHKSVSWYQQVLGQGPQFIFQYYEKEERGRGNFPDRFSARQFPNYSSELNVNALLLGDSALYLCASNTWEGGANNEQFFGPGTRLTVL.

The chain recombines TRBV7-2 with TRBJ1-6; tentative D call: TRBD1 (6 bases). This CDR3 comprises 14 residues. V lost 8 bases, J lost 9 bases, and 17 bases lay in between. Germline loops: CDR1 SGHTA, CDR2 FQGNSA. In nucleotides, the CDR3 is TGTGCCAGCGGGGCGACAGGAGGCGGTTCACCCCTCCACTTT. As protein: CASGATGGGSPLHF.

V and J are TRBV3-1 (or the pseudogene TRBV3-2) and TRBJ2-1; 9 positions match TRBD2. Trimming removed 0 bases from V and 6 bases from J; junction bases left unmatched: 6. The germline gives CDR1 LGHDT, CDR2 YNNKEL (reference sequence). CDR3 length: 16 residues. CDR3 sequence reads: CASSQDISGGSNEQFF. Here the CDR3 DNA reads TGTGCCAGCAGCCAAGATATTAGCGGGGGCTCCAATGAGCAGTTCTTC.

The V gene is TRBV5-1, the J gene TRBJ1-3; 7 positions match TRBD1. Germline V CDR1 and CDR2: SGHRS, YFSETQ. Trimming removed 6 bases from V and 0 bases from J; junction bases left unmatched: 3. The CDR3 contains 14 residues. The CDR3 DNA sequence: TGCGCCAGCATGCGGGACAGCTCTGGAAACACCATATATTTT. Encoded protein: CASMRDSSGNTIYF.